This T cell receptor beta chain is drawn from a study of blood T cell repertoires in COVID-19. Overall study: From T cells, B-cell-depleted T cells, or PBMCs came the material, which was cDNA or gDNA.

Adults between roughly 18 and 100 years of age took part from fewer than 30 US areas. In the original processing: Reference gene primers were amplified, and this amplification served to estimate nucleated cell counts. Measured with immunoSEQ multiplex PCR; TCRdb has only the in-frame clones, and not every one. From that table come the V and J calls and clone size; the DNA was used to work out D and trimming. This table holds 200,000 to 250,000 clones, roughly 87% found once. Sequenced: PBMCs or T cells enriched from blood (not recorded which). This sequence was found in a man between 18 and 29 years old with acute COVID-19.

CDR3 in DNA: TGTGCCAGCAGCTCCCTACGGGAGGCCCTGTGGGGTGAAGCTTTCTTT. Translation gives CASSSLREALWGEAFF. The chain recombines TRBV7-2 with TRBJ1-1; D unresolved. The CDR3 length is 16 residues. V was cut by 4 bases and J by 7 bases, with 22 bases left in between. CDR1 and CDR2 (germline): SGHTA, FQGNSA.